A single sample gave rise to the 17 T cell receptor beta chains below, sequenced in a study of identical twins. TCRdb re-analysed the 5' RACE reads in MiXCR, keeping a single row per CDR3 protein. The table lists approximately 530,000 distinct CDR3 sequences, about a fifth of them singletons. This sample was shared with a second study, whose subject was yellow fever vaccine responses in identical twins.

Sample: CD4+ T cells sorted from blood. These receptor sequences come from a young woman in good health.

This clonotype was seen more than once but under ten times. The V gene is TRBV5-1, the J gene TRBJ2-2; D perhaps matches TRBD2 (5 bases). Trimming took 0 bases from V and 0 from J, leaving 12 bases between them. Germline CDR1 SGHRS, CDR2 YFSETQ. There are 17 residues in the CDR3. The CDR3 sequence is CASSLDASSPNTGELFF. Written as DNA, the CDR3 is TGCGCCAGCAGCTTGGATGCTAGCTCCCCGAACACCGGGGAGCTGTTTTTT.

J is TRBJ2-3 and V is TRBV5-5; weak D call: TRBD2 (6 bases). The germline V and J ends were trimmed by 0 bases and 5 bases, with 13 bases remaining between them. The CDR3 has 15 residues. Per germline, CDR1 SGHKS and CDR2 YYEKEE (reference sequence). CDR3 nucleotides: TGTGCCAGCAGCTTGGGACTCCGGGGGTTAGATACGCAGTATTTT. It translates to CASSLGLRGLDTQYF.

This clonotype has just a few counts. The chain employs TRBV6-4 and TRBJ2-7, with TRBD1 matching 8 bases. The ends lost 4 bases at V and 5 bases at J; junction bases unmatched: 4. The CDR3 contains 13 residues. CDR1 and CDR2 from the germline V gene are MRHNA and SNTAGT. The CDR3 loop is CASSGTGRHEQYF. The CDR3 bases are TGTGCCAGCAGTGGGACAGGGCGGCACGAGCAGTACTTC.

This clonotype was counted many times. This chain joins TRBV12-3 or TRBV12-4 and TRBJ1-5; the D is unclear. The CDR3 runs 14 residues. The V gene lost 5 bases and the J gene lost 2 bases, with 10 bases spanning the gap. CDR3 region: CASSVGVGNQPQHF. CDR3 nucleotide sequence: TGTGCCAGCAGTGTAGGAGTGGGCAATCAGCCCCAGCATTTT.

This rearrangement joins TRBV10-3 to TRBJ2-7; D possibly matches TRBD1 or TRBD2 (6 bases each). This CDR3 has 12 amino acids. Germline values: CDR1 ENHRY, CDR2 SYGVKD. Trimming cost V 8 bases and J 4 bases, with 12 bases left between them. CDR3 nucleotides: TGTGCCATCGGCGGGACACTATACGAGCAGTACTTC. This codes for CAIGGTLYEQYF.

Ten or more counts support this clonotype. The rearrangement links TRBV3-1 to TRBJ2-3; weak D call: TRBD1 (6 bases). Trimming stripped 6 bases from V and 5 bases from J, with 12 bases between. The CDR3 has 13 amino acids. Germline CDR1 is LGHDT and CDR2 is YNNKEL (reference sequence). The CDR3 sequence: CASSLGQLDTQYF. The CDR3 DNA sequence: TGTGCCAGCAGTCTCGGACAGCTAGATACGCAGTATTTT.

The chain joins TRBV5-1 to TRBJ2-1, with 12 bases fitting TRBD2. From germline, CDR1 is SGHRS and CDR2 YFSETQ. This CDR3 is built from 14 residues. The V segment lost 3 bases and the J segment 15 bases; nucleotides outside the gene matches: 10. CDR3 sequence reads: CASSSGLAGRRLFF. CDR3 DNA: TGCGCCAGCAGCTCGGGACTAGCGGGCCGCCGTCTGTTCTTC.

This clonotype was detected only a few times. This chain connects TRBV15 to TRBJ2-1; 12 nucleotides line up with TRBD2. The CDR3 extends over 15 amino acids. Trimming removed 4 bases from V and 7 bases from J; junction bases left unmatched: 5. Germline values: CDR1 LNHNV, CDR2 YYDKDF (reference sequence). CDR3 coding DNA: TGTGCCACCAGCAATTCGACTAGCGGGAGAAATGAGCAGTTCTTC. Translation: CATSNSTSGRNEQFF.

As for this clonotype: Compared with germline, one end of the junction differs, possibly owing to a read error. The chain employs TRBV7-8 and TRBJ2-1; tentatively, D is TRBD1 (6 bases). Germline loops: CDR1 SGHVS, CDR2 FQNEAQ. CDR3 length: 16 amino acids. In DNA form, the CDR3 reads TGTGCCAGCAGCCCCTCAGGGGTGGCGGGCTACAATGAGCAGTCCTTC. As protein: CASSPSGVAGYNEQSF. The entire variable domain, with the rest obtained from reference TRBV7-8 and TRBJ2-1, is as follows: GAGVSQSPRYKVAKRGQDVALRCDPISGHVSLFWYQQALGQGPEFLTYFQNEAQLDKSGLPSDRFFAERPEGSVSTLKIQRTQQEDSAVYLCASSPSGVAGYNEQSFGPGTRLTVL.

This clonotype appeared many times. CDR3 nucleotide sequence: TGTGCCAGCAGCGGACTCGCGGTGAACACCGGGGAGCTGTTTTTT. Its translation: CASSGLAVNTGELFF. The V and J genes are TRBV9 and TRBJ2-2, with D uncertain. V dropped 3 bases and J dropped 1 base, with 10 bases sitting between them. The CDR3 covers 15 residues. Germline values: CDR1 SGDLS, CDR2 YYNGEE.

V is TRBV9 and J is TRBJ2-2, with D possibly called TRBD1 or TRBD2 (5 bases each). Germline CDR1 SGDLS, CDR2 YYNGEE. The V and J ends lost 0 bases and 0 bases respectively, with 6 bases between them. This CDR3 spans 15 amino acids. CDR3 sequence reads: CASSVGGTNTGELFF. CDR3 sequence (DNA): TGTGCCAGCAGCGTAGGGGGGACGAACACCGGGGAGCTGTTTTTT.

This clonotype showed up just a few times. The chain employs TRBV6-5 and TRBJ2-7; D might be TRBD1 (6 bases). Germline CDR1 and CDR2: MNHEY and SVGAGI. This CDR3 has 15 amino acids. V lost 2 bases and J lost 1, with 12 bases in between. The CDR3 DNA sequence: TGTGCCAGCAGTTACCTTCCCCAGGGGTCCTACGAGCAGTACTTC. Translating gives CASSYLPQGSYEQYF.

The chain links TRBV5-1 to TRBJ1-1; D not resolved. Germline-derived CDR1 and CDR2 are SGHRS and YFSETQ. The CDR3 totals 11 residues. The V end lost 7 bases, the J end lost 2 bases, and 6 bases lay between the germline ends. CDR3 in amino acids: CASGSNTEAFF. CDR3 coding DNA: TGCGCCAGCGGAAGTAACACTGAAGCTTTCTTT.

The V call is TRBV6-1, the J call TRBJ1-4, with TRBD1 as a possible D gene (5 bases). V was pared by 7 bases and J by 7 bases, with 10 bases between. CDR1 and CDR2 (germline): MNHNS, SASEGT. The CDR3 runs to 12 residues. Here the CDR3 reads CASKRGGEKLFF. DNA for the CDR3: TGTGCCAGCAAGAGGGGCGGTGAAAAACTGTTTTTT.

V is TRBV7-3 and J is TRBJ2-3, with a weak D call TRBD1 (6 bases). The CDR3 sequence is 17 residues long. Germline V gene sequence: CDR1 SGHTA, CDR2 FQGTGA. Trimming shortened V by 5 bases and J by 1 base, and 19 bases separated the two germline ends. In DNA, the CDR3 is TGTGCCAGCAGCCTGAACCCGACAGGCGTGGGCACAGATACGCAGTATTTT. This codes for CASSLNPTGVGTDTQYF.

This clonotype turned up a few times. The chain joins TRBV6-5 to TRBJ2-1; tentative D call: TRBD1 (5 bases). Germline V gene sequence: CDR1 MNHEY, CDR2 SVGAGI. The CDR3 contains 16 residues. V dropped 2 bases and J dropped 0 bases, with 11 bases sitting between them. The DNA for the CDR3 is TGTGCCAGCAGTTACAGGGGCCCCAGCTCCTACAATGAGCAGTTCTTC. Its protein product is CASSYRGPSSYNEQFF.

Only a few counts were recorded for this clonotype. The V call is TRBV24-1, the J call TRBJ2-1; maybe TRBD2 (6 bases). V lost 5 bases and J lost 4, with 11 bases in between. Germline CDR1 KGHDR, CDR2 SFDVKD. CDR3 length: 14 residues. CDR3 DNA: TGTGCCACCAGTGGCATAGGAGGGTACAATGAGCAGTTCTTC. Its translation is CATSGIGGYNEQFF.